These T cell receptor beta chains were read from a single sample in a study of T cells in Graves' hyperthyroidism and ophthalmopathy. MiXCR was run by TCRdb on the multiplex PCR reads, yielding one entry per CDR3 protein. The top ten hold roughly 7.7% of the sample, which has a few hundred thousand distinct CDR3 sequences, about a sixth seen once. The sequenced sample consisted of blood. The source is a woman in her late teens or twenties with Graves' hyperthyroidism. Both conserved end residues are trimmed from each CDR3. D genes are given only for firm matches. Size tells how often a clone was seen (once, few, many) or the class of an expanded clone, and some rows leave it out.

>.|TRBJ2-5|TRBV6-1|many
ASSDSQGLGGETQY
>TRBD1|TRBJ2-2|TRBV5-1|many
ASSSGQGVGTGELF
>.|TRBJ2-2|TRBV7-3|many
ASSPPGGRDGELF
>.|TRBJ2-7|TRBV29-1|.
SGRGASYEQY
>.|TRBJ2-7|TRBV5-1|many
ASSLEFGGQDEQY
>.|TRBJ1-6|TRBV6-5|few
ASSYSNNSPLH
>TRBD1|TRBJ2-5|TRBV18|many
ASSPMGQGETQY
>TRBD2|TRBJ2-3|TRBV20-1|many
SASAGGSTDTQY
>.|TRBJ2-7|TRBV19|few
ASSIAVGTGYEQY
>.|TRBJ2-3|TRBV18|many
ASSPTVGAKLDTQY
>.|TRBJ2-5|TRBV28|many
ASNPTWDQQETQY
>.|TRBJ1-2|TRBV20-1|.
SGKPTSTYYGYT
>TRBD2|TRBJ2-3|TRBV27|many
ASSLFGAGVADTQY
>.|TRBJ2-3|TRBV6-6|many
ASSYSKPHTGDTQY
>.|TRBJ1-1|TRBV12-3/TRBV12-4|many
ASSQAGSVNTEAF
>.|TRBJ2-2|TRBV27|few
ASRLYRGGDTGELF
>.|TRBJ1-2|TRBV15|.
ATSRGPGANYGYT
>TRBD2|TRBJ2-4|TRBV11-3|many
ASSGASGSIQY
>.|TRBJ1-5|TRBV3-1|many
ASSHRGTNQPQH
>.|TRBJ1-4|TRBV11-2|.
ASSLNRKNEKLF
>TRBD1|TRBJ1-2|TRBV7-9|many
ASSRGQGDGYT
>TRBD2|TRBJ2-1|TRBV5-1|.
ASSQYAGDGGNEQF
>TRBD2|TRBJ2-3|TRBV9|.
ASHGGGTDTQY
>.|TRBJ1-4|TRBV4-1|many
ASSQDFYGEKLF
>TRBD2|TRBJ2-5|TRBV4-1|.
ASSPTAGGTQY
>.|TRBJ1-6|TRBV5-1|many
ASSLSSHNSPLH
>.|TRBJ1-6|TRBV6-2/TRBV6-3|.
ASRKDGMFNSPLH